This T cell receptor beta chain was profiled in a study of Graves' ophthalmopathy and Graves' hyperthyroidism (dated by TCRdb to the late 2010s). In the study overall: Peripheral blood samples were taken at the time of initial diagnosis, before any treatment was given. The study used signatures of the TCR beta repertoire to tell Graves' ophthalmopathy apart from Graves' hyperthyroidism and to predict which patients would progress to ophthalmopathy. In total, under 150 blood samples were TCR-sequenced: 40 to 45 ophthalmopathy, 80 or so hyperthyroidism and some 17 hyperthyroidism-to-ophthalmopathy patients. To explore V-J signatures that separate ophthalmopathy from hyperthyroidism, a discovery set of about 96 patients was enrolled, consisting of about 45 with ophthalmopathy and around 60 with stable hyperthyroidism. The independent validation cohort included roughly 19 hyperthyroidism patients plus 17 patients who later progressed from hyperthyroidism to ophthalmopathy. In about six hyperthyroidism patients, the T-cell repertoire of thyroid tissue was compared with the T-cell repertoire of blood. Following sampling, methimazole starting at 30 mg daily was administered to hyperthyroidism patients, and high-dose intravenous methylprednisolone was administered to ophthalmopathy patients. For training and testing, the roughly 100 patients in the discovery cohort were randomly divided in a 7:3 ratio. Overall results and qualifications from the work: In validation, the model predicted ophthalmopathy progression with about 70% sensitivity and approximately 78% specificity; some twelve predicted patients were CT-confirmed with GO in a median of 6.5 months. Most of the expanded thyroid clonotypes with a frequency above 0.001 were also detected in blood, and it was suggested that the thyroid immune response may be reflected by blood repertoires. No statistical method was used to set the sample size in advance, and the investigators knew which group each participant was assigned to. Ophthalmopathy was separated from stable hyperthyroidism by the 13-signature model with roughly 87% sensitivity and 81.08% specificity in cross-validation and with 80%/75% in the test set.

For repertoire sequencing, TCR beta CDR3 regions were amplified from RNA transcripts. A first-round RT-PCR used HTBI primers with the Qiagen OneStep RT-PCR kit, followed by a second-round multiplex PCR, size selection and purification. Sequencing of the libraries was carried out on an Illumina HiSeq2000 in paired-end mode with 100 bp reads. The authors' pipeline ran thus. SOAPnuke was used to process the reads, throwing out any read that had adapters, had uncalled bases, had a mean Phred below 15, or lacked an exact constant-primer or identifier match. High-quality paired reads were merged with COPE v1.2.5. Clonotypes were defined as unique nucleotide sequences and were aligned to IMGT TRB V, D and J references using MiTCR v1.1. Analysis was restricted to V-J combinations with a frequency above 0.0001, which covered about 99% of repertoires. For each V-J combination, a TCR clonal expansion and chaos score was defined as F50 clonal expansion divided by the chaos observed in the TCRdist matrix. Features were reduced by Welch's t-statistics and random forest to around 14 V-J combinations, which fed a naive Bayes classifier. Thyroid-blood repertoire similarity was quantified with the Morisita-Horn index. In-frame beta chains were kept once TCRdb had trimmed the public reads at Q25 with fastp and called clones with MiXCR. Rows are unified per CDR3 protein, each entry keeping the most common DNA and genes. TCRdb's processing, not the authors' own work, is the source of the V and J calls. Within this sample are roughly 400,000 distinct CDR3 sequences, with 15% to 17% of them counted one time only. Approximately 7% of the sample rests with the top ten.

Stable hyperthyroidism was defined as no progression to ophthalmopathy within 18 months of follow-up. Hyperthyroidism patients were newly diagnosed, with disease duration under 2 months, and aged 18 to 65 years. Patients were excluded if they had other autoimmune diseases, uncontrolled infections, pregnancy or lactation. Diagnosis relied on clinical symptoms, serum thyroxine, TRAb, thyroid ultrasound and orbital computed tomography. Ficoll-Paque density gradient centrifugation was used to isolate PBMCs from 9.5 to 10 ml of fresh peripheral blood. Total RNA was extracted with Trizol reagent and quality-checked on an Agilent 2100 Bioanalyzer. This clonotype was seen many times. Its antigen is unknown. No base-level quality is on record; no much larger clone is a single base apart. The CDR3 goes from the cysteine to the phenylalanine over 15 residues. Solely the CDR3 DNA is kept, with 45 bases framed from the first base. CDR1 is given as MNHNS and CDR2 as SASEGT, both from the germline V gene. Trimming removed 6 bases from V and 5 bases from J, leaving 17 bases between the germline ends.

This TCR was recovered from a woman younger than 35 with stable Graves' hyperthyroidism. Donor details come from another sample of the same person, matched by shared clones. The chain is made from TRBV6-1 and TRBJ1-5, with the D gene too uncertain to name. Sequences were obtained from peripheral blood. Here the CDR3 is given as CASRRTGLRDQPQHF. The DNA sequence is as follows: TGTGCCAGCAGACGCACCGGGCTACGGGATCAGCCCCAGCATTTT.